A selection of T cell receptor beta chains follows, all from one sample in a study of technical replicates of blood from a handful of donors. Repertoires were generated with immunoSEQ multiplex PCR, while TCRdb's copy carries only in-frame clones and drops some. This table holds about 75,000 clones, around 97% found once. Specimen: T cells isolated from PBMCs. The receptors were gathered from a human donor in good health. Each CDR3 is given with its conserved first and last residue. Fields, in order: clone size, D gene, J gene, V gene, CDR3 protein, CDR3 DNA. D genes are given only for firm matches. Not all rows give a size; the values are once, few, many and, for expanded clones, a class.

>-|-|TRBJ2-1|TRBV7-9
CASSLLVADNEQFF
TGTGCCAGCAGCTTATTGGTAGCGGACAATGAGCAGTTCTTC
>once|TRBD2|TRBJ2-5|TRBV7-9
CASSSKERDGETQYF
TGTGCCAGCAGCTCGAAGGAGCGGGACGGCGAGACCCAGTACTTC
>-|TRBD1|TRBJ2-7|TRBV11-3
CASSLRTGPYEQYF
TGTGCCAGCAGCTTAAGGACAGGCCCCTACGAGCAGTACTTC
>-|TRBD1|TRBJ2-7|TRBV6-1
CASSLGQGNEQYF
TGTGCCAGCAGCCTAGGACAGGGCAACGAGCAGTACTTC
>once|TRBD2|TRBJ2-7|TRBV6-1
CASSEGLAGIYEQYF
TGTGCCAGCAGTGAAGGACTAGCGGGTATCTACGAGCAGTACTTC
>-|TRBD2|TRBJ2-1|TRBV5-1
CASIRGGRDDEQFF
TGCGCCAGCATTCGGGGCGGGAGGGATGATGAGCAGTTCTTC
>-|-|TRBJ2-1|TRBV6-1
CASSDQAPMESYNEQFF
TGTGCCAGCAGTGACCAAGCCCCGATGGAGTCCTACAATGAGCAGTTCTTC
>once|TRBD1|TRBJ2-4|TRBV7-3
CASSPLYRGAGIQYF
TGTGCCAGCAGCCCCCTCTACAGGGGGGCGGGCATTCAGTACTTC
>-|TRBD1|TRBJ1-5|TRBV19
CASSDRGHQPQHF
TGTGCCAGTAGTGACAGGGGCCATCAGCCCCAGCATTTT
>-|-|TRBJ1-5|TRBV6-5
CASRVSGEGQPQHF
TGTGCCAGCCGGGTTTCGGGGGAGGGACAGCCCCAGCATTTT
>-|-|TRBJ1-2|TRBV25-1
CASSEFEARGYTF
TGTGCCAGCAGTGAATTTGAGGCGCGAGGCTACACCTTC
>-|-|TRBJ2-7|TRBV5-6
CASSLTLHEQYF
TGTGCCAGCAGCCTGACACTGCACGAGCAGTACTTC
>-|-|TRBJ2-7|TRBV2
CASSVYEQYF
TGTGCCAGCAGTGTATACGAGCAGTACTTC
>-|TRBD2|TRBJ2-7|TRBV9
CASSVGALAGGYEQYF
TGTGCCAGCAGCGTGGGGGCCCTAGCGGGAGGCTACGAGCAGTACTTC
>-|-|TRBJ2-6|TRBV27
CASKLYTGLVGANVLTF
TGTGCCAGCAAACTCTATACAGGGTTAGTAGGGGCCAACGTCCTGACTTTC
>-|-|TRBJ2-5|TRBV18
CASSHIRETQYF
TGTGCCAGCTCCCACATCAGGGAGACCCAGTACTTC
>-|TRBD2|TRBJ2-1|TRBV30
CAWSRGLAGVNEQFF
TGTGCCTGGAGTCGGGGACTAGCGGGGGTCAATGAGCAGTTCTTC
>-|TRBD2|TRBJ2-5|TRBV28
CASRSSGRDTQYF
TGTGCCAGCAGGAGTAGCGGGAGGGATACCCAGTACTTC
>-|TRBD2|TRBJ2-7|TRBV2
CASLLLAGGGYEQYF
TGTGCCAGCCTCCTCCTAGCGGGAGGAGGATACGAGCAGTACTTC
>-|-|TRBJ2-1|TRBV7-9
CASSFDREFF
TGTGCCAGCAGCTTCGACAGAGAGTTCTTC
>-|TRBD1|TRBJ2-7|TRBV5-1
CASSLRQGSGEQYF
TGCGCCAGCAGCTTAAGACAGGGGTCGGGCGAGCAGTACTTC
>-|-|TRBJ2-1|TRBV2
CASRLQVYEQFF
TGTGCCAGCAGATTACAGGTTTATGAGCAGTTCTTC
>-|TRBD2|TRBJ2-7|TRBV10-3
CAISVIKSGEDTYEQYF
TGTGCCATCAGTGTTATTAAGAGCGGGGAGGATACTTACGAGCAGTACTTC
>few|-|TRBJ2-1|TRBV30
CAWSEPNEQFF
TGTGCCTGGAGTGAGCCTAATGAGCAGTTCTTC
>-|-|TRBJ1-1|TRBV6-4
CASSAEQGLNTEAFF
TGTGCCAGCAGTGCCGAACAGGGTTTGAACACTGAAGCTTTCTTT
>-|TRBD1|TRBJ2-2|TRBV27
CASSAGQGPIANTGELFF
TGTGCCAGCAGTGCGGGACAGGGCCCAATCGCGAACACCGGGGAGCTGTTTTTT
>-|-|TRBJ2-2|TRBV6-5
CASSYSAGSNTGELFF
TGTGCCAGCAGTTACTCAGCGGGCTCGAACACCGGGGAGCTGTTTTTT
>-|TRBD1|TRBJ1-1|TRBV2
CASSLRSGQQNTEAFF
TGTGCCAGCAGTTTACGATCGGGACAGCAGAACACTGAAGCTTTCTTT
>few|-|TRBJ1-2|TRBV25-1
CASSESGVGYTF
TGTGCCAGCAGTGAATCGGGGGTTGGCTACACCTTC
>-|TRBD1|TRBJ1-1|TRBV2
CASSGDRVGTEAFF
TGTGCCAGCAGTGGGGACAGGGTAGGCACTGAAGCTTTCTTT
>-|TRBD1|TRBJ1-5|TRBV2
CASSGTGGYSNQPQHF
TGTGCCAGCAGTGGGACAGGGGGCTATAGCAATCAGCCCCAGCATTTT
>-|TRBD1|TRBJ1-1|TRBV5-1
CASSLSNRGGTEAFF
TGCGCCAGCAGCTTGAGCAACAGGGGCGGCACTGAAGCTTTCTTT
>-|-|TRBJ1-2|TRBV20-1
CSARAPGGYTF
TGCAGTGCTAGAGCTCCGGGAGGCTACACCTTC
>few|TRBD1|TRBJ1-1|TRBV28
CASSTPSYRGTEAFF
TGTGCCAGCAGTACCCCAAGTTACAGGGGCACTGAAGCTTTCTTT
>-|TRBD2|TRBJ2-7|TRBV7-9
CASSSGLAGGVREQYF
TGTGCCAGCAGCTCGGGACTAGCGGGAGGAGTCCGGGAGCAGTACTTC